This T cell receptor (beta chain) was identified during a study of cytomegalovirus exposure and HLA in healthy donors. On the study more broadly: HLA-typed donors contributed 80 million to 85 million unique TCRs, which were held in an early data release. Study-level points and caveats: Most subjects' HLA-A and HLA-B alleles were reportedly predicted from TCR beta sequences.

The CDR3 has 18 residues. The trim removed 1 base at V and 2 bases at J, leaving 8 bases unmatched. Germline V gives CDR1 LNHDA, CDR2 SQIVND (reference sequence). In its sample, this clone was seen once. Its cognate antigen is unknown. Primers: 60 Vbeta forward and 13 Jbeta reverse. The protocol was immunoSEQ multiplex PCR, while the TCRdb copy is restricted to in-frame clones and leaves out a portion. The sample includes under 200,000 clones, 82% seen only once; the top ten take 0.5% to 0.55%. J is TRBJ2-7 and V is TRBV19; 13 bases are a match to TRBD2. This receptor was obtained from a woman in her forties or fifties in good health and CMV-seronegative. The sequenced material came from PBMCs. DNA for the CDR3: TGTGCCAGTAGTATAGGTGGGACTAGCGGGATCCCCGCCTACGAGCAGTACTTC. It is translated as CASSIGGTSGIPAYEQYF.